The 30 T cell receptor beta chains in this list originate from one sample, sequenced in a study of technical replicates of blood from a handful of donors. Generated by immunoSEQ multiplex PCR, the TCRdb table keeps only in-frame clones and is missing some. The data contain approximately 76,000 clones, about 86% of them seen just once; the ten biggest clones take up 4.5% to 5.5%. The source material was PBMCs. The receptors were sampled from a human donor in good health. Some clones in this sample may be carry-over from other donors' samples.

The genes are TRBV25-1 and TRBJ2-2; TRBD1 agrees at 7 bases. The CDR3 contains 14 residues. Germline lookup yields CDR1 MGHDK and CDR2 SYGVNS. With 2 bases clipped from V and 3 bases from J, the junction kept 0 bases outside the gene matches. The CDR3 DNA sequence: TGTGCCAGCAGTGAAGGGACAGACACCGGGGAGCTGTTTTTT. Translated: CASSEGTDTGELFF.

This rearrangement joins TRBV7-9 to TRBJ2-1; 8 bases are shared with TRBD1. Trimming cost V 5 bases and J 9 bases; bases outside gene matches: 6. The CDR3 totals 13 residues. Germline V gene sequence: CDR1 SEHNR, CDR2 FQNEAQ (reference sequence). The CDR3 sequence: CASSLRDRGEQFF. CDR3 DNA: TGTGCCAGCAGCCTTCGAGACAGGGGTGAGCAGTTCTTC. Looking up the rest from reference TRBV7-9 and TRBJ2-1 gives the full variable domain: DTGVSQNPRHKITKRGQNVTFRCDPISEHNRLYWYRQTLGQGPEFLTYFQNEAQLEKSRLLSDRFSAERPKGSFSTLEIQRTEQGDSAMYLCASSLRDRGEQFFGPGTRLTVL.

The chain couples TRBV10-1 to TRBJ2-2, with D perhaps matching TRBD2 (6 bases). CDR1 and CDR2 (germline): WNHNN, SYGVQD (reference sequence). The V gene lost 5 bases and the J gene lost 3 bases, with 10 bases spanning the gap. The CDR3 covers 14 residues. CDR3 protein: CASSSSGDTGELFF. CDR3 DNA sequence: TGCGCCAGCAGTTCCTCGGGGGACACCGGGGAGCTGTTTTTT.

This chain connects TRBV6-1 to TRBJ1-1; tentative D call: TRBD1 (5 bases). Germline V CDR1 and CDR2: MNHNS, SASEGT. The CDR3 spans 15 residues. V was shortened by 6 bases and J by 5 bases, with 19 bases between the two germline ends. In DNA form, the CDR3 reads TGTGCCAGCAGCGAAATCGGGGGGTTGGGTACTGAAGCTTTCTTT. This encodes CASSEIGGLGTEAFF.

The CDR3 reads CSAVTDRGLFF. The CDR3 DNA is TGCAGCGCTGTGACAGACCGTGGGCTGTTTTTT. The V gene is TRBV29-1, the J gene TRBJ2-2, with D possibly matching TRBD1 (5 bases). V dropped 7 bases and J dropped 13 bases, with 16 bases sitting between them. The CDR3 sequence is 11 residues long. Germline CDR1 is SQVTM and CDR2 is ANQGSEA.

The CDR3 DNA reads as TGTGCCAGCAGTCCGTACGGGGGGGCGGAGACCCAGTACTTC. It encodes CASSPYGGAETQYF. V is TRBV27 and J is TRBJ2-5, with 8 bases fitting TRBD2. Per germline, CDR1 MNHEY and CDR2 SMNVEV (reference sequence). The CDR3 loop spans 14 amino acids. V trimming: 5 bases; J trimming: 5 bases; junction bases outside the gene matches: 7.

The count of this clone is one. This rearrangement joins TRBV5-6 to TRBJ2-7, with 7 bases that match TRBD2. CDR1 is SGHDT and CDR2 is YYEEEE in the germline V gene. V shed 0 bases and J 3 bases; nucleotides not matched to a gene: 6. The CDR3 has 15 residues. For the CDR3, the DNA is TGTGCCAGCAGCTTGGGCGGGAGCGGCGTCTACGAGCAGTACTTC. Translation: CASSLGGSGVYEQYF.

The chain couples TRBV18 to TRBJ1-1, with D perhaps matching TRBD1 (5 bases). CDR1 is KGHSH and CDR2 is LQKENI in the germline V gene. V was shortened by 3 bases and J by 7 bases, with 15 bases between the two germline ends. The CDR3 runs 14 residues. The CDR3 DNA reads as TGTGCCAGCTCACCGTCCGGGCAGGGAGGTGAAGCTTTCTTT. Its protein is CASSPSGQGGEAFF.

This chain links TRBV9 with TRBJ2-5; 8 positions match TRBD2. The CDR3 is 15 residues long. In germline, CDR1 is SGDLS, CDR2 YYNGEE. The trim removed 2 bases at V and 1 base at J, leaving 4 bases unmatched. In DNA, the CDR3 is TGTGCCAGCAGCGTCGGGGGGGGACCCCAAGAGACCCAGTACTTC. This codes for CASSVGGGPQETQYF. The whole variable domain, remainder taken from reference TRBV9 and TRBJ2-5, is DSGVTQTPKHLITATGQRVTLRCSPRSGDLSVYWYQQSLDQGLQFLIQYYNGEERAKGNILERFSAQQFPDLHSELNLSSLELGDSALYFCASSVGGGPQETQYFGPGTRLLVL.

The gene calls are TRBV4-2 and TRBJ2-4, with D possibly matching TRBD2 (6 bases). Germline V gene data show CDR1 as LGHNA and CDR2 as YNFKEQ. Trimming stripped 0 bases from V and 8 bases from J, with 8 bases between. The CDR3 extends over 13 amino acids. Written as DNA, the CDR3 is TGTGCCAGCAGCCAAGACGGAGGGGACATTCAGTACTTC. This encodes CASSQDGGDIQYF.

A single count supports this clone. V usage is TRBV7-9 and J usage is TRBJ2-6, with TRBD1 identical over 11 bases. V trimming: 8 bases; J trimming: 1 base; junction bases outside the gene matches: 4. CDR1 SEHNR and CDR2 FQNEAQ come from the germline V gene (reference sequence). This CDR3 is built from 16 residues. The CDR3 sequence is CASLRDRGSGANVLTF. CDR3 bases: TGTGCCAGCCTCCGGGACAGGGGGTCTGGGGCCAACGTCCTGACTTTC.

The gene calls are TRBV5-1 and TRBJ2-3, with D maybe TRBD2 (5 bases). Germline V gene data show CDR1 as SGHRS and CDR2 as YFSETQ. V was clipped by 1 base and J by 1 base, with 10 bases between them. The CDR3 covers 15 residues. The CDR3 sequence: CASSLTGMGTDTQYF. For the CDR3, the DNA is TGCGCCAGCAGCTTGACCGGGATGGGCACAGATACGCAGTATTTT.

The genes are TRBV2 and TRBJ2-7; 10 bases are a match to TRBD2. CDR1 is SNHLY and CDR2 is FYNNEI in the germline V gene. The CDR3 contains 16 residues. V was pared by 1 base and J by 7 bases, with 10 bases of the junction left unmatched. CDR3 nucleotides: TGTGCCAGCAGTGAAGGGCCTAGCGGGGGAATAGGGGAGCAGTACTTC. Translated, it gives CASSEGPSGGIGEQYF. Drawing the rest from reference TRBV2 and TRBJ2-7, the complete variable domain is EPEVTQTPSHQVTQMGQEVILRCVPISNHLYFYWYRQILGQKVEFLVSFYNNEISEKSEIFDDQFSVERPDGSNFTLKIRSTKLEDSAMYFCASSEGPSGGIGEQYFGPGTRLTVT.

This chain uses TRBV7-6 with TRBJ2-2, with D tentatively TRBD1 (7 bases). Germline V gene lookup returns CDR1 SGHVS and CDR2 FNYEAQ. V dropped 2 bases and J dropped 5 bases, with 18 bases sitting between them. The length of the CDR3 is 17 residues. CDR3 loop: CASSLSIGRQGTGELFF. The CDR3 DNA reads TGTGCCAGCAGCTTAAGTATCGGGAGACAGGGAACCGGGGAGCTGTTTTTT. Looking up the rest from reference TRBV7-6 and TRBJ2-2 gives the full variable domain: GAGVSQSPRYKVTKRGQDVALRCDPISGHVSLYWYRQALGQGPEFLTYFNYEAQQDKSGLPNDRFSAERPEGSISTLTIQRTEQRDSAMYRCASSLSIGRQGTGELFFGEGSRLTVL.

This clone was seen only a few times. The CDR3 loop is CASSQEPWGGSNNEQFF. The CDR3 nucleotides are TGTGCCAGCAGCCAAGAACCTTGGGGCGGGAGTAACAATGAGCAGTTCTTC. The chain carries TRBV4-2 and TRBJ2-1; 7 bases line up with TRBD2. CDR3 length: 17 residues. Per germline, CDR1 LGHNA and CDR2 YNFKEQ. V lost 0 bases and J lost 5; bases outside the gene matches: 10.

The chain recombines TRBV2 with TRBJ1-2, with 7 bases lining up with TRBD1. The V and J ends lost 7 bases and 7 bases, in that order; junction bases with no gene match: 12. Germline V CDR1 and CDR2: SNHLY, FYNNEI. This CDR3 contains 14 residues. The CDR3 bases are TGTGCCAGCAATGTCGGGACAGCTTCAGGTGGCTACACCTTC. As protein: CASNVGTASGGYTF.

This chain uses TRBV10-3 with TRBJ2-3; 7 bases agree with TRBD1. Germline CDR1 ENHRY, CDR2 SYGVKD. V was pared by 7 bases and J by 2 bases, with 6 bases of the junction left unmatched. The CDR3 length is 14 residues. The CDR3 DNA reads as TGTGCCATCAAAGCACAGGGGCCCACAGATACGCAGTATTTT. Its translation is CAIKAQGPTDTQYF.

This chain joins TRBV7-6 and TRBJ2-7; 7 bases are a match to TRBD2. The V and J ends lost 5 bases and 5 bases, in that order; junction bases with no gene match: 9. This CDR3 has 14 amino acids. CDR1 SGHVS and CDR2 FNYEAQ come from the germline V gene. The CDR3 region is CASSLKRDSDEQYF. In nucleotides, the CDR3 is TGTGCCAGCAGCCTGAAGCGGGATAGCGACGAGCAGTACTTC.

In nucleotides, the CDR3 is TGTGCCAGCTCACCCTCCCTGGGGAGGGTCGCTGAAGCTTTCTTT. Translation gives CASSPSLGRVAEAFF. V and J are TRBV18 and TRBJ1-1; D unclear. Trimming stripped 3 bases from V and 6 bases from J, with 17 bases between. The germline V gene has CDR1 KGHSH and CDR2 LQKENI. This CDR3 is built from 15 residues.

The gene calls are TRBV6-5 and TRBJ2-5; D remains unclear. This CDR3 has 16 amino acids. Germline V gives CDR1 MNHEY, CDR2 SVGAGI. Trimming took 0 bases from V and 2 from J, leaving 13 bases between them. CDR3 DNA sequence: TGTGCCAGCAGTTACTCGTTTGCCAGATCTCAAGAGACCCAGTACTTC. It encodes CASSYSFARSQETQYF.

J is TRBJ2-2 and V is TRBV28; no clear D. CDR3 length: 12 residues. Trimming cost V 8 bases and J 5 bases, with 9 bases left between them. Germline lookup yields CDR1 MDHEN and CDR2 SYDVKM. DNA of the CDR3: TGTGCCAGCGGCGGTAATACCGGGGAGCTGTTTTTT. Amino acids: CASGGNTGELFF.

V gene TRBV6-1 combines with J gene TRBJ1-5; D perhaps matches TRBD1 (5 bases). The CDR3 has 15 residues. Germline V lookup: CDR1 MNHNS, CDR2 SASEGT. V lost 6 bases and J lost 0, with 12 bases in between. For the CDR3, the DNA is TGTGCCAGCAGCCCACGGGGGTATAGCAATCAGCCCCAGCATTTT. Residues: CASSPRGYSNQPQHF.

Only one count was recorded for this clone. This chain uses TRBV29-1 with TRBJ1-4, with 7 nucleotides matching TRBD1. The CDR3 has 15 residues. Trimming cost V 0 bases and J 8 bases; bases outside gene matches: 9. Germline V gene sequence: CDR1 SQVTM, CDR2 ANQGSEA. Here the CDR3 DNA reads TGCAGCGTTGAAGACTGGGACAGTGGGAACGAAAAACTGTTTTTT. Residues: CSVEDWDSGNEKLFF.

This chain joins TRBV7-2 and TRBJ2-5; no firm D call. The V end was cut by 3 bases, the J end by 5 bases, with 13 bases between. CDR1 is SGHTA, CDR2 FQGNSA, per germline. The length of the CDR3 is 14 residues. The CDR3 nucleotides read TGTGCCAGCAGCTTCGGCGGCTCCACGGAGACCCAGTACTTC. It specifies CASSFGGSTETQYF.

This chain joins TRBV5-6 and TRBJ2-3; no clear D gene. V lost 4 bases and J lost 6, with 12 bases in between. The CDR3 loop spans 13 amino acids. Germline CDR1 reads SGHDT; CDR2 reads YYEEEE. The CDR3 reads CASSLSAPDTQYF. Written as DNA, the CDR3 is TGTGCCAGCAGCCTATCTGCACCGGATACGCAGTATTTT.

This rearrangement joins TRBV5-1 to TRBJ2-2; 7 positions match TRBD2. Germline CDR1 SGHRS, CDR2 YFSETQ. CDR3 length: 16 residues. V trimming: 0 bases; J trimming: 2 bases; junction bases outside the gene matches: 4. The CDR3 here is CASSLGLAVNTGELFF. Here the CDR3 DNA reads TGCGCCAGCAGCTTGGGGCTAGCGGTCAACACCGGGGAGCTGTTTTTT.

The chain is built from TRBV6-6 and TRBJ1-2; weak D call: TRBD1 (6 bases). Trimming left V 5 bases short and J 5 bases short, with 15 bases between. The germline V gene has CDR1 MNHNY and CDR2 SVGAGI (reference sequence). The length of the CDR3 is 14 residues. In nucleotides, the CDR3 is TGTGCCAGCAGTCCCGGAGGGGGGGGGTATGGCTACACCTTC. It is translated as CASSPGGGGYGYTF.

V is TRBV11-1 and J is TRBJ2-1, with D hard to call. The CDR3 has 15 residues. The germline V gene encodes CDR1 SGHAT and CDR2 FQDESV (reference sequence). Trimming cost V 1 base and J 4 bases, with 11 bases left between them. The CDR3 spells CASSLVPRSYNEQFF. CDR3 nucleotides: TGTGCCAGCAGCTTAGTACCCAGGTCGTACAATGAGCAGTTCTTC.

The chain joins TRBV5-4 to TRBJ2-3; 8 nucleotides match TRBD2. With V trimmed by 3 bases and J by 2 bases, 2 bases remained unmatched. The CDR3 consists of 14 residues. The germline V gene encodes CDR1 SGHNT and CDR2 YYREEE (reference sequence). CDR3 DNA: TGTGCCAGCAGCTACGGGGGGGCCACAGATACGCAGTATTTT. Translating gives CASSYGGATDTQYF. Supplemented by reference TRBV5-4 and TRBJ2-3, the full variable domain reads ETGVTQSPTHLIKTRGQQVTLRCSSQSGHNTVSWYQQALGQGPQFIFQYYREEENGRGNFPPRFSGLQFPNYSSELNVNALELDDSALYLCASSYGGATDTQYFGPGTRLTVL.

This CDR3 reads CASSRGLGLNGELFF. The CDR3 bases are TGTGCCAGCAGCCGGGGACTAGGTCTTAACGGGGAGCTGTTTTTT. This chain links TRBV5-8 with TRBJ2-2; 8 bases line up with TRBD2. V was clipped by 4 bases and J by 7 bases; unmatched bases: 9. The CDR3 extends over 15 amino acids. Germline V gives CDR1 SGHTS, CDR2 YDEGEE.